In this sample, the clone carrying this T cell receptor (beta chain) turned up once. Source study methods: Reference gene primer amplification gave estimated nucleated cell counts. The assay was immunoSEQ multiplex PCR, and TCRdb's table has in-frame clones only and misses some. V, J and clone size derive from that table, while D and trimming were established from the DNA sequence. The data hold 65,000 to 80,000 clones, with about 88% observed a single time. From germline, CDR1 is ENHRY and CDR2 SYGVKD. This CDR3 is built from 14 residues. V was clipped by 0 bases and J by 3 bases, with 6 bases between them. The source of the sample is a study of blood T cell repertoires in COVID-19. Study details: There were acute and convalescent COVID-19 samples, and they came from the United States, Italy and Spain. In each case, the material was cDNA or gDNA derived from T cells, B-cell-depleted T cells, or PBMCs.

V is TRBV10-3 and J is TRBJ1-3; D is undetermined. Material: peripheral blood. This receptor was taken from a man aged 70-80 years with active or convalescent COVID-19. The CDR3 is CAISESTFGNTIYF. The DNA of the CDR3 is TGTGCCATCAGTGAGTCGACTTTTGGAAACACCATATATTTT.